Sequencing of this T cell receptor beta chain was carried out in a study of cytomegalovirus exposure and HLA in healthy donors. Study at large: As released early, the data held approximately 80 million unique TCRs from HLA-typed donors.

CDR3 length equals 18 residues. The V end was cut by 0 bases, the J end by 2 bases, with 20 bases between. Germline lookup yields CDR1 SGDLS and CDR2 YYNGEE. As regards this clone: Antigen: not known.

General study points: In vitro, a few CMV-associated chains proved specific for CMV antigens. In a later analysis, several top co-occurrence clusters appeared linked to parvovirus B19, influenza, CMV and Epstein-Barr virus.

Those who donated were healthy bone marrow donors. In the PCR, 60 Vbeta and 13 Jbeta primers were used. Profiled with immunoSEQ multiplex PCR; TCRdb holds only in-frame clones, not every one. The sample records about 140,000 clones, approximately 79% being singletons. This chain uses TRBV9 with TRBJ2-5, with D perhaps TRBD1 (6 bases). The TCR sequence derives from a man younger than 35 in good health and CMV-seronegative. The sample taken for sequencing was PBMCs. This chain's CDR3 is CASSVGPGQGGAQETQYF. CDR3 in DNA: TGTGCCAGCAGCGTAGGCCCTGGACAAGGGGGTGCACAAGAGACCCAGTACTTC.